This TCR beta chain appears in the sequencing data of a study of spatial heterogeneity in lung cancer. For the study at large: Detected beta-chain sequences consistently exceeded alpha-chain sequences.

Study observations and caveats: Tracking of tumor mutation counts was seen in expanded intratumoral alpha and beta TCR counts.

In the library, each TCR cDNA molecule bore its own unique molecular identifier. TCRdb reprocessed the 5' RACE reads via MiXCR and lists one record per CDR3 protein. Of 20,000 to 25,000 distinct CDR3 sequences detected, roughly 10% appear once; the ten largest clones hold roughly 7.4%. CDR3 length: 14 residues. The V gene's germline CDR1 is ENHRY and CDR2 SYGVKD. The germline V and J ends were trimmed by 7 bases and 4 bases, with 14 bases remaining between them. This clonotype was detected ten times or more. Its antigen is not identified. Sample time point: sample taken at primary tumor resection. Frozen PBMC, nontumor lung or tumor provided whole RNA, which was sequenced unsorted.

This chain links TRBV10-3 with TRBJ2-4, with unresolved D. The receptor comes from a male donor with early-stage non-small cell lung cancer. The starting material was lung tumor tissue, obtained at surgery. The CDR3 protein is CAIITVSRKNIQYF. The CDR3 coding sequence is TGTGCCATCATTACCGTTTCGAGGAAAAACATTCAGTACTTC.